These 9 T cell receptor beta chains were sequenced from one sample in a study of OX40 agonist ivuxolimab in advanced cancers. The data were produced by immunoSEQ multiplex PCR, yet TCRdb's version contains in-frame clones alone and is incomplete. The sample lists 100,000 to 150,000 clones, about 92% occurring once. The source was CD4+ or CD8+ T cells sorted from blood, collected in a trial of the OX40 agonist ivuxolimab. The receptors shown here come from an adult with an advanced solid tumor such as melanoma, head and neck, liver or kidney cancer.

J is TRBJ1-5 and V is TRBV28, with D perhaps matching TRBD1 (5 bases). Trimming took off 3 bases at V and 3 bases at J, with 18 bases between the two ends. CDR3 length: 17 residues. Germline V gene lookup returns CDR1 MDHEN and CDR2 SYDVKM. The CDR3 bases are TGTGCCAGCAGTTTGGGAACTTACGGGGCGGACAATCAGCCCCAGCATTTT. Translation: CASSLGTYGADNQPQHF. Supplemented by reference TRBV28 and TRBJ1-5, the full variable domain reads DVKVTQSSRYLVKRTGEKVFLECVQDMDHENMFWYRQDPGLGLRLIYFSYDVKMKEKGDIPEGYSVSREKKERFSLILESASTNQTSMYLCASSLGTYGADNQPQHFGDGTRLSIL.

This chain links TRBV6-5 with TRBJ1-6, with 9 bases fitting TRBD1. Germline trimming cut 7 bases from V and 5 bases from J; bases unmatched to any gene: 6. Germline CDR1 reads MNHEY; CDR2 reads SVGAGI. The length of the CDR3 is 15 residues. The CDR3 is CASKGTGTHNSPLHF. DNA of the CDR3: TGTGCCAGCAAAGGGACAGGGACTCATAATTCACCCCTCCACTTT.

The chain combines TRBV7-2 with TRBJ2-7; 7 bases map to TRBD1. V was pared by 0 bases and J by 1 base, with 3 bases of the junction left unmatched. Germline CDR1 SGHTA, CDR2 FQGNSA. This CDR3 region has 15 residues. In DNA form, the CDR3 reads TGTGCCAGCAGCTTAGCGTGGGACAGATCCTACGAGCAGTACTTC. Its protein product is CASSLAWDRSYEQYF.

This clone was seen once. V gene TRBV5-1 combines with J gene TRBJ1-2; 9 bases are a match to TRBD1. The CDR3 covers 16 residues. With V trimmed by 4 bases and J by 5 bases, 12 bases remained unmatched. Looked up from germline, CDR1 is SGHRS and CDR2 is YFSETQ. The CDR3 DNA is TGCGCCAGCAGCCGACTGTCGACAGGGGGAGGGTATGGCTACACCTTC. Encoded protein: CASSRLSTGGGYGYTF.

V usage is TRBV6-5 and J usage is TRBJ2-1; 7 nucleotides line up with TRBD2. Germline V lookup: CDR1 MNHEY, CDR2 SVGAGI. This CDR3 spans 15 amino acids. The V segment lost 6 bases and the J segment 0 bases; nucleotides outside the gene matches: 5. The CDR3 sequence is CASRGGTTSYNEQFF. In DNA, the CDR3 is TGTGCCAGCAGGGGCGGGACTACCTCCTACAATGAGCAGTTCTTC.

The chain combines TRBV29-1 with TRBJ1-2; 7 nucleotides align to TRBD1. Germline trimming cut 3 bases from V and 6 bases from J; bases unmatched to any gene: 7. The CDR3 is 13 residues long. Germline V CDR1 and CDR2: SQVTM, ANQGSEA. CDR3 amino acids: CSVERTGSHGYTF. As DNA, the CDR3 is TGCAGCGTTGAGCGGACAGGTAGTCATGGCTACACCTTC.

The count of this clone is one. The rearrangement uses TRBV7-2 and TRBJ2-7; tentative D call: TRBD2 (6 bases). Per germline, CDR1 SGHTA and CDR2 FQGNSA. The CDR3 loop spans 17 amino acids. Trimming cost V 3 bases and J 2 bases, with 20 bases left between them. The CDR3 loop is CASSFFLGGVSPYEQYF. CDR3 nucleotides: TGTGCCAGCAGCTTTTTTTTGGGGGGAGTCTCTCCCTACGAGCAGTACTTC.

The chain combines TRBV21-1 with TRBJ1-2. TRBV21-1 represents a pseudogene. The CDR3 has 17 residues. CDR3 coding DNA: TGTGCCAGCAGCAAAGTAGGGCCCTCCTCTTATAACTATGGCTACACCTTC. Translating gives CASSKVGPSSYNYGYTF.

The CDR3 DNA reads TGCGCCAGCAGCTACCGACAGGGGAAAAATTCACCCCTCCACTTT. Translated: CASSYRQGKNSPLHF. The J gene is TRBJ1-6, the V gene TRBV5-1; the match to TRBD1 covers 8 bases. The CDR3 runs 15 residues. Germline V gives CDR1 SGHRS, CDR2 YFSETQ. Trimming at V came to 3 bases and at J to 7 bases, leaving 6 bases not matched to a gene.